These T cell receptor beta chains were read from a single sample in a study of T cell changes during pregnancy in multiple sclerosis. Measured with immunoSEQ multiplex PCR; TCRdb has only the in-frame clones, and not every one. The sample carries about 44,000 clones, 94% recorded once. The specimen comprised CD4+ T cells from peripheral blood mononuclear cells, sampled in the first trimester of pregnancy. The receptors come from a female donor with multiple sclerosis, enrolled in a pregnancy study. Each CDR3 is given with its conserved first and last residue.

J,V,CDR3
TRBJ2-1,TRBV9,CASSDRGGQTDNEQFF
TRBJ2-5,TRBV2,CATSGLSKETQYF
TRBJ2-1,TRBV6-1,CASSEGYGGVGDEQFF
TRBJ2-3,TRBV5-6,CASTRGGTDTQYF
TRBJ1-4,TRBV5-6,CASSFRDRREKLFF
TRBJ2-1,TRBV19,CASSSDRTRGSEQFF
TRBJ2-1,TRBV4-1,CASSQWLAGAGSYNEQFF
TRBJ2-1,TRBV18,CASSRGQGAAGYNEQFF
TRBJ2-1,TRBV9,CASSAGTGRDNEQFF
TRBJ1-2,TRBV2,CASSNIPGQELNYGYTF
TRBJ1-5,TRBV7-2,CASSLVGDTNHPQHF
TRBJ2-4,TRBV27,CANIHGGGSITKNIQYF
TRBJ2-5,TRBV7-3,CASSPWTGGDQETQYF
TRBJ1-1,TRBV12-5,CASGLGAQRGSEAFF
TRBJ2-1,TRBV5-1,CASSLGGSAAYNEQFF
TRBJ1-6,TRBV30,CAWSSGLSSSYNSPLHF
TRBJ1-1,TRBV2,CASRDSPNTEAFF
TRBJ2-7,TRBV18,CASSPRQGTFYEQYF
TRBJ2-1,TRBV5-8,CASSRDRVDEQFF
TRBJ1-5,TRBV4-2,CASSQDSGQGSQPQHF
TRBJ2-6,TRBV4-1,CASSQVRDRGQGANVLTF
TRBJ1-1,TRBV2,CASSYKGGTEAFF
TRBJ2-7,TRBV5-1,CASSLVAGASYEQYF
TRBJ2-1,TRBV23-1,CASSQPVEDRVSTNEQFF
TRBJ1-2,TRBV11-2,CASSKGQGFGYTF
TRBJ1-1,TRBV9,CASSGQGIGNTEAFF
TRBJ1-4,TRBV27,CASGRSGVFSEKLFF
TRBJ2-7,TRBV7-8,CASSRGLIGQAPYEQYF
TRBJ2-2,TRBV11-2,CASSSPRLAGGHTGELFF
TRBJ2-7,TRBV2,CASSLDRHSGEQYF
TRBJ2-2,TRBV9,CASSPQRGENTGELFF
TRBJ2-2,TRBV5-4,CASSQRTGPNTGELFF
TRBJ1-1,TRBV10-3,CAIGDSGGGMNTEAFF